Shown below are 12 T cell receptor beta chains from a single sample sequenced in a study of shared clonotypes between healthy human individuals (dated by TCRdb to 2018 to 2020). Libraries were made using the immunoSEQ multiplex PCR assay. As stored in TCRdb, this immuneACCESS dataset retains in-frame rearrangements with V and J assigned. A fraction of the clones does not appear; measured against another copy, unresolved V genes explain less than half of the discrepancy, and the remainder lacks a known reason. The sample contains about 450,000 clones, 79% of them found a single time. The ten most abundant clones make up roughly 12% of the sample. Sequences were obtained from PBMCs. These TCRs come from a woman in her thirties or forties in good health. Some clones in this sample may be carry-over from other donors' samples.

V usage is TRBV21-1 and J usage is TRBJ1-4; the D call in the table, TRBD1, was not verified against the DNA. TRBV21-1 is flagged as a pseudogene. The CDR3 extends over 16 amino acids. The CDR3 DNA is TGTGCCAGCAGCCCCCAGGGGGGAAGGGTTAATGAAAAACTGTTTTTT. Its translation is CASSPQGGRVNEKLFF.

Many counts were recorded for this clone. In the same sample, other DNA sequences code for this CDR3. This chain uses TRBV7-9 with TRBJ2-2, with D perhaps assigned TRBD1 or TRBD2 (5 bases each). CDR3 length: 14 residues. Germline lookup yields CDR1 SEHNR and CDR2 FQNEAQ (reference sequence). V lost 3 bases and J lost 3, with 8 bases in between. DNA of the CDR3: TGTGCCAGCAGCTTGAGGGGTTACACCGGGGAGCTGTTTTTT. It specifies CASSLRGYTGELFF.

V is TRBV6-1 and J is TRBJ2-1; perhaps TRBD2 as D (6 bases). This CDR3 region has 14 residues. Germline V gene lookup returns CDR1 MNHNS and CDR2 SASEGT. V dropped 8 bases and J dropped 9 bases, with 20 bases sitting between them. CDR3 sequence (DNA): TGTGCCAGCGGATCCGTTGGGAGGAAGAGTGAGCAGTTCTTC. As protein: CASGSVGRKSEQFF.

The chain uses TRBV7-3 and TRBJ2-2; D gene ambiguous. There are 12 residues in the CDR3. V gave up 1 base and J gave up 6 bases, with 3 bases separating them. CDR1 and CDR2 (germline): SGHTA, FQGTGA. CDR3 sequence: CASSLSPGELFF. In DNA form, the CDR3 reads TGTGCCAGCAGCTTAAGTCCCGGGGAGCTGTTTTTT.

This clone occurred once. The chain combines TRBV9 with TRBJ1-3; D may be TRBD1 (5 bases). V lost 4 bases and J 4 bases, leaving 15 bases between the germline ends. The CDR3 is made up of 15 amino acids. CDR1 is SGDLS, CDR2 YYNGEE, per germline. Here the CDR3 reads CASSPTGLKGNTIYF. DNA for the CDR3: TGTGCCAGCAGCCCGACGGGGCTGAAGGGAAACACCATATATTTT.

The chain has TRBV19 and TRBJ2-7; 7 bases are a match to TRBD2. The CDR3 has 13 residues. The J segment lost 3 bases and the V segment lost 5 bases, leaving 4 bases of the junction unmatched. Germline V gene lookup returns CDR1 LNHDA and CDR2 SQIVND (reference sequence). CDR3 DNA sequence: TGTGCCAGTAGTTTTGCTAGCGGCTACGAGCAGTACTTC. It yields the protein CASSFASGYEQYF.

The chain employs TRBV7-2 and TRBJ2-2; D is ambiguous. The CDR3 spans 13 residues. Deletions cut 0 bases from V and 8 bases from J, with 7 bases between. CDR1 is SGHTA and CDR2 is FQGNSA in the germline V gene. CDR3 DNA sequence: TGTGCCAGCAGCTTAGCGAGACTTGGGGAGCTGTTTTTT. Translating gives CASSLARLGELFF.

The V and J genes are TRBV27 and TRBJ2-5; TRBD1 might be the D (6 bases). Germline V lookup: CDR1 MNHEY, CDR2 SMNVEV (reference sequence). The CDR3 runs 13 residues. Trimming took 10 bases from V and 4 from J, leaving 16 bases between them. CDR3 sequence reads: CATSGVLGETQYF. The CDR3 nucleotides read TGTGCCACCTCAGGGGTGTTGGGAGAGACCCAGTACTTC.

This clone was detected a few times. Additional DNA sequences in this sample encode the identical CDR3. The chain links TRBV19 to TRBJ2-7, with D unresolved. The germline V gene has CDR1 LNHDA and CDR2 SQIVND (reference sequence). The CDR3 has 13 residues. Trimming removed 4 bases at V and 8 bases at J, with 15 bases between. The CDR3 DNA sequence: TGTGCCAGTAGTAACCCCCCCGCCGAGCAGCAGTACTTC. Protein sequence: CASSNPPAEQQYF.

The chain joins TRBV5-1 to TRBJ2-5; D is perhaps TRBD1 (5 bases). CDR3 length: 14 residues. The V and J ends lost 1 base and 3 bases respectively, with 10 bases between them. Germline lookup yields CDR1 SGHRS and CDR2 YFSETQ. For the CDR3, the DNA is TGCGCCAGCAGCTTGTTCCGCAGGGAAGAGACCCAGTACTTC. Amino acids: CASSLFRREETQYF.

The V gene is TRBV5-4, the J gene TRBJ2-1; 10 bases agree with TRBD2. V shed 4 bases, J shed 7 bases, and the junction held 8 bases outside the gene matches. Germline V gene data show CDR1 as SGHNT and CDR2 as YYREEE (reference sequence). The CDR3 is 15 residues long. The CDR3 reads CASSLVVAGGNEQFF. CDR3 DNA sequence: TGTGCCAGCAGCCTTGTGGTAGCGGGAGGAAATGAGCAGTTCTTC.

The CDR3 protein is CASSPRGGPNTGELFF. The CDR3 DNA reads TGTGCCAGCAGCCCCCGAGGAGGGCCAAACACCGGGGAGCTGTTTTTT. This chain uses TRBV7-9 with TRBJ2-2; D might be TRBD2 (6 bases). The V end lost 5 bases, the J end lost 2 bases, and 15 bases lay between the germline ends. The CDR3 runs 16 residues. Per germline, CDR1 SEHNR and CDR2 FQNEAQ (reference sequence).